This TCR beta chain originates from a study of cytomegalovirus exposure and HLA in healthy donors. The study ran its PCR with 60 Vbeta and 13 Jbeta primers. Libraries were prepared by immunoSEQ multiplex PCR; TCRdb keeps only in-frame clonotypes and omits some of them. The table has 200,000 or so clones, around four fifths seen once. The CDR3 has 14 residues. In germline, CDR1 is SGHVS, CDR2 FNYEAQ. After removal of 5 bases from V and 5 bases from J, the junction contained 7 bases not matched to a gene. V gene TRBV7-6 combines with J gene TRBJ1-1; TRBD1 matches 8 bases. This sequence originates from a woman aged 45-60 years in good health and CMV-seropositive. The sample consisted of PBMCs. The CDR3: CASSPDRGGTEAFF. CDR3 in DNA: TGTGCCAGCAGCCCCGACAGGGGAGGGACTGAAGCTTTCTTT.